One sample yielded the 21 T cell receptor beta chains listed below, sequenced in a study of blood T cell repertoires in COVID-19. Assay used: immunoSEQ multiplex PCR; TCRdb lists only in-frame clones, some missing. The sample yields some 170,000 clones, 84% seen once. Sequencing was carried out using PBMCs or T cells enriched from blood (not recorded which). The origin of the receptors is a man aged 45-65 years who had recovered from COVID-19.

The table lists this clone with a few counts. This chain links TRBV2 with TRBJ1-1, with 7 bases aligning to TRBD1. CDR3 length equals 13 residues. Trimming removed 7 bases from V and 11 bases from J; junction bases left unmatched: 13. The germline CDR1 and CDR2 sequences are SNHLY and FYNNEI. CDR3 sequence reads: CASILGTAVRAFF. For the CDR3, the DNA is TGTGCCAGCATACTAGGGACAGCCGTTCGGGCTTTCTTT.

The rearrangement links TRBV2 to TRBJ2-2; TRBD2 matches at 8 bases. With V trimmed by 3 bases and J by 4 bases, 10 bases remained unmatched. Germline V gene data show CDR1 as SNHLY and CDR2 as FYNNEI. The CDR3 has 17 amino acids. The CDR3 nucleotides are TGTGCCAGCAGTGACATTCTACGGGGGGGAGGCACCGGGGAGCTGTTTTTT. As protein: CASSDILRGGGTGELFF.

As regards this clone: Other DNA sequences within the sample encode an identical CDR3. This sequence joins TRBV12-3 or TRBV12-4 and TRBJ1-1; tentative D call: TRBD1 (6 bases). Between the trimmed V and J ends, which lost 3 bases and 8 bases, there was a span of 10 bases. This CDR3 has 12 amino acids. CDR3 in DNA: TGTGCCAGCAGTTTCCCTGGGACAGAAGCTTTCTTT. Its protein product is CASSFPGTEAFF.

CDR3: CASSEYGQPQHF. Written as DNA, the CDR3 is TGTGCCAGCAGTGAATACGGTCAGCCCCAGCATTTT. The genes are TRBV2 and TRBJ1-5, with unresolved D. The CDR3 consists of 12 residues. V was trimmed by 2 bases and J by 6 bases, leaving 5 bases between them. Germline CDR1 reads SNHLY; CDR2 reads FYNNEI.

This sequence joins TRBV9 and TRBJ1-2, with D perhaps matching TRBD1 (6 bases). The V and J ends lost 6 bases and 2 bases respectively, with 14 bases between them. Per germline, CDR1 SGDLS and CDR2 YYNGEE. The CDR3 has 14 amino acids. CDR3 sequence reads: CASTADSYNYGYTF. The CDR3, as DNA: TGTGCCAGCACGGCGGACAGTTACAACTATGGCTACACCTTC.

V usage is TRBV5-6 and J usage is TRBJ1-2, with TRBD1 identical over 7 bases. V was pared by 4 bases and J by 7 bases, with 10 bases of the junction left unmatched. CDR1 SGHDT and CDR2 YYEEEE come from the germline V gene. The CDR3 loop spans 14 amino acids. For the CDR3, the DNA is TGTGCCAGCAGCGGTGGAGAGGGGGCGTTTGGCTACACCTTC. Its protein product is CASSGGEGAFGYTF.

The chain couples TRBV28 to TRBJ1-1; no reliable D call. This CDR3 has 15 residues. With 7 bases removed from V and 0 bases from J, the gap between germline ends came to 15 bases. Germline assignment: CDR1 MDHEN and CDR2 SYDVKM. CDR3 protein: CASTPPYRVNTEAFF. Here the CDR3 DNA reads TGTGCCAGCACCCCTCCTTACAGAGTGAACACTGAAGCTTTCTTT.

J is TRBJ1-2 and V is TRBV30; 9 bases match TRBD1. V was pared by 4 bases and J by 2 bases, with 5 bases of the junction left unmatched. Per germline, CDR1 GTSNPN and CDR2 SVGIG (reference sequence). The CDR3 loop spans 14 amino acids. The CDR3: CAWTRDRANYGYTF. DNA for the CDR3: TGTGCCTGGACCCGGGACAGGGCGAACTATGGCTACACCTTC.

The CDR3 nucleotides are TGCGCCAGCAGCCCCCGAGACAGGAGCGAAAAACTGTTTTTT. Its protein product is CASSPRDRSEKLFF. The J gene is TRBJ1-4, the V gene TRBV5-1; the D gene is possibly TRBD1 (6 bases). Germline assignment: CDR1 SGHRS and CDR2 YFSETQ. Trimming took off 4 bases at V and 8 bases at J, with 15 bases between the two ends. This CDR3 has 14 amino acids.

This chain connects TRBV9 to TRBJ2-7, with D unresolved. The CDR3 length is 14 residues. V was pared by 4 bases and J by 1 base, with 12 bases between. The germline V gene encodes CDR1 SGDLS and CDR2 YYNGEE. This CDR3 is CASSNPGSSYEQYF. The CDR3 bases are TGTGCCAGCAGCAACCCTGGCAGTTCCTACGAGCAGTACTTC. Complete variable domain (other parts from reference TRBV9 and TRBJ2-7): DSGVTQTPKHLITATGQRVTLRCSPRSGDLSVYWYQQSLDQGLQFLIQYYNGEERAKGNILERFSAQQFPDLHSELNLSSLELGDSALYFCASSNPGSSYEQYFGPGTRLTVT.

J is TRBJ2-5 and V is TRBV7-7; 9 positions agree with TRBD2. From germline, CDR1 is SSHAT and CDR2 FNYEAQ (reference sequence). The CDR3 runs to 16 residues. V shed 0 bases and J 2 bases; nucleotides not matched to a gene: 4. CDR3: CASSLAGGGAQETQYF. CDR3 bases: TGTGCCAGCAGCTTAGCGGGCGGGGGGGCTCAAGAGACCCAGTACTTC.

Worth noting for this clone: Other DNA sequences within the sample encode an identical CDR3. This sequence joins TRBV7-9 and TRBJ1-1; 9 bases agree with TRBD1. CDR1 is SEHNR and CDR2 is FQNEAQ in the germline V gene (reference sequence). The V segment lost 6 bases and the J segment 1 base; nucleotides outside the gene matches: 3. The CDR3 sequence is 14 residues long. CDR3 DNA: TGTGCCAGCAGTGAGACAGGGGGGAACACTGAAGCTTTCTTT. Protein product: CASSETGGNTEAFF. Together with reference TRBV7-9 and TRBJ1-1, the CDR3 gives the full variable domain: DTGVSQNPRHKITKRGQNVTFRCDPISEHNRLYWYRQTLGQGPEFLTYFQNEAQLEKSRLLSDRFSAERPKGSFSTLEIQRTEQGDSAMYLCASSETGGNTEAFFGQGTRLTVV.

The CDR3 loop is CASSSGTAGNQPQHF. CDR3 bases: TGTGCCAGCAGTTCGGGGACAGCCGGCAATCAGCCCCAGCATTTT. The chain recombines TRBV28 with TRBJ1-5, with 7 bases identical to TRBD1. With 4 bases clipped from V and 2 bases from J, the junction kept 5 bases outside the gene matches. Germline assignment: CDR1 MDHEN and CDR2 SYDVKM. The CDR3 totals 15 residues.

The chain links TRBV5-5 to TRBJ2-7; TRBD1 or TRBD2 may be the D gene (5 bases each). Germline lookup yields CDR1 SGHKS and CDR2 YYEKEE (reference sequence). The CDR3 totals 13 residues. V lost 4 bases, J lost 4 bases, and 12 bases lay in between. CDR3: CASSLGPGYEQYF. CDR3 bases: TGTGCCAGCAGCCTGGGACCGGGGTACGAGCAGTACTTC.

This chain uses TRBV5-6 with TRBJ1-6, with 7 nucleotides matching TRBD1. Germline assignment: CDR1 SGHDT and CDR2 YYEEEE. The CDR3 is made up of 18 amino acids. Trimming at V came to 4 bases and at J to 0 bases, leaving 10 bases not matched to a gene. CDR3 region: CASSGGDSGFSYNSPLHF. DNA of the CDR3: TGTGCCAGCAGCGGAGGGGACAGTGGGTTCTCCTATAATTCACCCCTCCACTTT.

The J gene is TRBJ1-1, the V gene TRBV5-8; no clear D gene. Trimming pared 0 bases from V and 3 bases from J, leaving 9 bases between. The germline V gene encodes CDR1 SGHTS and CDR2 YDEGEE. The CDR3 contains 14 residues. CDR3 protein: CASSLGRLYTEAFF. As DNA, the CDR3 is TGTGCCAGCAGCTTGGGGCGGTTGTACACTGAAGCTTTCTTT. Together with reference TRBV5-8 and TRBJ1-1, the CDR3 gives the full variable domain: EAGVTQSPTHLIKTRGQQATLRCSPISGHTSVYWYQQALGLGLQFLLWYDEGEERNRGNFPPRFSGRQFPNYSSELNVNALELEDSALYLCASSLGRLYTEAFFGQGTRLTVV.

This clone was observed a single time. The chain uses TRBV24-1 and TRBJ2-3; 15 nucleotides agree with TRBD2. Germline-derived CDR1 and CDR2 are KGHDR and SFDVKD. The CDR3 runs to 19 residues. V lost 3 bases and J lost 6; bases outside the gene matches: 12. CDR3 sequence (DNA): TGTGCCACCAGTGATCGGACTAGCGGGGGGGCGTTAAATTTGGATACGCAGTATTTT. It codes for CATSDRTSGGALNLDTQYF.

V gene TRBV19 combines with J gene TRBJ1-5, with D maybe TRBD1 (6 bases). There are 17 residues in the CDR3. V lost 2 bases to trimming and J lost 5 bases, with 19 bases between them. Germline loops: CDR1 LNHDA, CDR2 SQIVND (reference sequence). For the CDR3, the DNA is TGTGCCAGTAGTATACAACAACAGGGCGTATTGGATCAGCCCCAGCATTTT. This sequence encodes CASSIQQQGVLDQPQHF.

The J gene is TRBJ1-4, the V gene TRBV6-2 or TRBV6-3; perhaps TRBD1 as D (5 bases). Germline V CDR1 and CDR2: MNHEY, SVGEGT. Trimming took 4 bases from V and 0 from J, leaving 12 bases between them. CDR3 size: 16 residues. The CDR3 sequence is CASSWGVLSTNEKLFF. The CDR3 coding sequence is TGTGCCAGCAGTTGGGGGGTGCTCTCAACTAATGAAAAACTGTTTTTT.

This clone turned up a few times. This chain joins TRBV30 and TRBJ1-5; D remains unclear. Germline V gives CDR1 GTSNPN, CDR2 SVGIG (reference sequence). The V and J ends lost 0 bases and 9 bases respectively, with 15 bases between them. CDR3 length equals 14 residues. The CDR3 region is CAWSVGGPAGPQHF. In nucleotides, the CDR3 is TGTGCCTGGAGTGTAGGAGGACCCGCCGGGCCCCAGCATTTT.

This clone was seen a handful of times. The V gene is TRBV19, the J gene TRBJ1-4; 7 nucleotides align to TRBD1. After removal of 9 bases from V and 1 base from J, the junction contained 8 bases not matched to a gene. The CDR3 covers 15 residues. Per germline, CDR1 LNHDA and CDR2 SQIVND (reference sequence). The DNA for the CDR3 is TGTGCCAGCACTCAAAACAGGGGAACTAATGAAAAACTGTTTTTT. Encoded protein: CASTQNRGTNEKLFF.